This TCR beta chain came from a study of CD8 T cells in Susac syndrome. Random hexamers primed reverse transcription of about 0.5 to 1 ug RNA. TCRdb independently ran MiXCR on the immunoSEQ multiplex PCR reads; one entry per CDR3 protein. The table includes fewer than 200,000 distinct CDR3 sequences, roughly 95% detected once. The germline V gene has CDR1 LGHDT and CDR2 YNNKEL (reference sequence). The CDR3 length is 14 residues. Trimming cost V 7 bases and J 2 bases, with 13 bases left between them. This sequence originates from a human donor with multiple sclerosis. The J gene is TRBJ2-3, the V gene TRBV3-1, with a possible D match to TRBD1 (5 bases). Sample: CD8+ T cells from PBMCs. The CDR3 region is CASTLGRYTDTQYF. The CDR3 DNA is TGTGCCAGCACCCTGGGGCGCTACACAGATACGCAGTATTTT.